Reported below is one TCR beta chain. The antigen is unknown. The protocol was immunoSEQ multiplex PCR, while the TCRdb copy is restricted to in-frame clones and leaves out a portion. The table includes 25,000 to 35,000 clones, more than 85% detected once. These data originate in a study of PD-1 blockade in classical Hodgkin lymphoma. CDR1 SEHNR and CDR2 FQNEAQ come from the germline V gene (reference sequence). The ends were cut back, 5 bases at V and 4 bases at J, with 19 bases in the middle. The CDR3 extends over 16 amino acids. Overall study findings and caveats: Complete responders' baseline diversity resembled that of newly diagnosed patients.

Time point: cycle 4 day 1 (C4D1), after more than five weeks of nivolumab. All trial patients relapsed after autologous stem cell transplantation. Magnetic negative selection purified CD4+ T cells from thawed PBMCs. The sample here was CD4+ T cells from blood, taken before the fourth cycle of nivolumab. The sequence was collected from a human donor with classical Hodgkin lymphoma. This rearrangement joins TRBV7-9 to TRBJ2-3; D is perhaps TRBD2 (6 bases). DNA for the CDR3: TGTGCCAGCAGCCGGGCGGGGTCTGGGTGGGCAGATACGCAGTATTTT. It specifies CASSRAGSGWADTQYF.